These T cell receptor beta chains were read from a single sample in a study of blood T cell repertoires in COVID-19. TCRdb's copy holds only in-frame clones and misses some; the assay was immunoSEQ multiplex PCR. The repertoire has fewer than 120,000 clones, roughly 82% of them found once; the top ten carry 16%. Sequenced input: peripheral blood. The source of these receptors is a woman aged 60-75 years with acute or convalescent COVID-19. Both conserved end residues are part of each CDR3. The order of the fields is clone size, D gene, J gene, V gene, CDR3 DNA, CDR3 protein. The D gene is left open where the match is weak. Size tells how often a clone was seen (once, few, many) or the class of an expanded clone, and some rows leave it out.

size: once
D: -
J: TRBJ1-5
V: TRBV7-9
DNA: TGTGCCAGCAGCTTTGACGGGGATCAGCCCCAGCATTTT
CDR3: CASSFDGDQPQHF

size: few
D: -
J: TRBJ1-2
V: TRBV29-1
DNA: TGCAGCGTTGATCGGCAGGGGATCAATGGCTACACCTTC
CDR3: CSVDRQGINGYTF

size: -
D: TRBD2
J: TRBJ2-1
V: TRBV24-1
DNA: TGTGCCACCAGTGATACAAGGCGGGTGGGGACTACCATCCCGGATGAGCAGTTCTTC
CDR3: CATSDTRRVGTTIPDEQFF

size: -
D: -
J: TRBJ1-1
V: TRBV11-1
DNA: TGTGCCAGCAGCCTCCTAGCTGAAGCTTTCTTT
CDR3: CASSLLAEAFF

size: -
D: -
J: TRBJ1-1
V: TRBV30
DNA: TGTGCCTGGAGTGTTGTGGGGGGCACTGAAGCTTTCTTT
CDR3: CAWSVVGGTEAFF

size: -
D: TRBD2
J: TRBJ2-5
V: TRBV4-2
DNA: TGTGCCAGCAGTCCCGTAGCGGGGGAGAAGGAGACCCAGTACTTC
CDR3: CASSPVAGEKETQYF

size: -
D: -
J: TRBJ2-7
V: TRBV7-8
DNA: TGTGCCAGCAGCCCCCGGTCTAGCGTTCGCTACGAGCAGTACTTC
CDR3: CASSPRSSVRYEQYF

size: -
D: -
J: TRBJ2-3
V: TRBV6-5
DNA: TGTGCCAGCAGTTACCGGCGGGCTAGCACAGATACGCAGTATTTT
CDR3: CASSYRRASTDTQYF

size: -
D: -
J: TRBJ1-2
V: TRBV19
DNA: TGTGCCAGTAGTTTACAGGGTTACGGCTACACCTTC
CDR3: CASSLQGYGYTF

size: -
D: -
J: TRBJ1-2
V: TRBV6-5
DNA: TGTGCCAGCAGTCGGCAGGGGCAATCTTTGAAGGGCTACACCTTC
CDR3: CASSRQGQSLKGYTF

size: -
D: -
J: TRBJ2-3
V: TRBV6-5
DNA: TGTGCCAGCAGTCGGGCAGGGGAATCGGATACGCAGTATTTT
CDR3: CASSRAGESDTQYF

size: -
D: TRBD1
J: TRBJ1-2
V: TRBV9
DNA: TGTGCCAGCAGCGGACAGGGAGCCGGCTACACCTTC
CDR3: CASSGQGAGYTF

size: -
D: -
J: TRBJ1-6
V: TRBV4-3
DNA: TGCGCCAGCAGCCAAGATCCCTGGGCAGGGCATTCACCCCTCCACTTT
CDR3: CASSQDPWAGHSPLHF

size: -
D: -
J: TRBJ1-2
V: TRBV24-1
DNA: TGTGCCACCAGTGAATGGGGGGGCCACTATGGCTACACCTTC
CDR3: CATSEWGGHYGYTF

size: -
D: TRBD1
J: TRBJ1-4
V: TRBV27
DNA: TGTGCCAGCAGCCGAACACCTTACCCGGGACAGGGAAGCGAAAAACTGTTTTTT
CDR3: CASSRTPYPGQGSEKLFF

size: -
D: -
J: TRBJ2-2
V: TRBV3-1/TRBV3-2
DNA: TGTGCCAGCAGCCAAGATACGGGGGTCCGTAACACCGGGGAGCTGTTTTTT
CDR3: CASSQDTGVRNTGELFF

size: -
D: -
J: TRBJ1-2
V: TRBV6-2/TRBV6-3
DNA: TGTGCCAGCAGCCCGACGGGGGGCCTCGGCTACACCTTC
CDR3: CASSPTGGLGYTF

size: -
D: -
J: TRBJ2-3
V: TRBV28
DNA: TGTGCCAGCAGTCAAAGACAGATTACCACAGATACGCAGTATTTT
CDR3: CASSQRQITTDTQYF

size: -
D: -
J: TRBJ2-2
V: TRBV6-1
DNA: TGTGCCAGCAGTGAAGCAGGGGCCGGGGAGCTGTTTTTT
CDR3: CASSEAGAGELFF

size: once
D: TRBD1
J: TRBJ2-3
V: TRBV2
DNA: TGTGCCAGCCTTTGGGACAGGGGTACCGATACGCAGTATTTT
CDR3: CASLWDRGTDTQYF

size: few
D: -
J: TRBJ1-2
V: TRBV10-2
DNA: TGCGCCAGCAGTGACAGTAACTATGGCTACACCTTC
CDR3: CASSDSNYGYTF

size: -
D: TRBD1
J: TRBJ1-4
V: TRBV19
DNA: TGTGCCAGTAGCGGACAGGGGGCAGAGCTGGGTGAAAAACTGTTTTTT
CDR3: CASSGQGAELGEKLFF

size: -
D: -
J: TRBJ1-1
V: TRBV29-1
DNA: TGCAGCGTCAGAGCCCGTCAGGATAACACTGAAGCTTTCTTT
CDR3: CSVRARQDNTEAFF

size: -
D: TRBD1
J: TRBJ2-5
V: TRBV14
DNA: TGTGCCAGCAGCGAACAGGGGGGCAGACCCCAAGAGACCCAGTACTTC
CDR3: CASSEQGGRPQETQYF

size: -
D: TRBD1
J: TRBJ1-6
V: TRBV7-9
DNA: TGTGCCAGCAGCCCGTGGGACAGTCATTCACCCCTCCACTTT
CDR3: CASSPWDSHSPLHF

size: few
D: -
J: TRBJ2-3
V: TRBV4-2
DNA: TGTGCCAGCAGCAAACAGGGCAGAGATACGCAGTATTTT
CDR3: CASSKQGRDTQYF

size: -
D: TRBD1
J: TRBJ2-1
V: TRBV18
DNA: TGTGCCAGCTCCGCCGGGACAGGGGGGACCAATGAGCAGTTCTTC
CDR3: CASSAGTGGTNEQFF

size: -
D: -
J: TRBJ1-5
V: TRBV18
DNA: TGTGCCAGCTCACCATCGTCCCCCACAGGCAATCAGCCCCAGCATTTT
CDR3: CASSPSSPTGNQPQHF

size: -
D: -
J: TRBJ2-2
V: TRBV9
DNA: TGTGCCAGCAGCGTAGAGTCGATTAGAGTTGGCGGGGAGCTGTTTTTT
CDR3: CASSVESIRVGGELFF

size: -
D: -
J: TRBJ1-5
V: TRBV19
DNA: TGTGCCGCCAGTATGGGGGGGCAGGGAGGACAGCCCCAGCATTTT
CDR3: CAASMGGQGGQPQHF

size: -
D: -
J: TRBJ1-4
V: TRBV25-1
DNA: TGTGCCAGCAGTGAAGGGGGGGTCAGAAAACTGTTTTTT
CDR3: CASSEGGVRKLFF

size: -
D: -
J: TRBJ1-2
V: TRBV3-1/TRBV3-2
DNA: TGTGCCAGCAGCCAGCACGGGGGGAACTATGGCTACACCTTC
CDR3: CASSQHGGNYGYTF

size: -
D: -
J: TRBJ2-1
V: TRBV7-2
DNA: TGTGCCAGCAGCGCGAACTATCCCACCTACAATGAGCAGTTCTTC
CDR3: CASSANYPTYNEQFF